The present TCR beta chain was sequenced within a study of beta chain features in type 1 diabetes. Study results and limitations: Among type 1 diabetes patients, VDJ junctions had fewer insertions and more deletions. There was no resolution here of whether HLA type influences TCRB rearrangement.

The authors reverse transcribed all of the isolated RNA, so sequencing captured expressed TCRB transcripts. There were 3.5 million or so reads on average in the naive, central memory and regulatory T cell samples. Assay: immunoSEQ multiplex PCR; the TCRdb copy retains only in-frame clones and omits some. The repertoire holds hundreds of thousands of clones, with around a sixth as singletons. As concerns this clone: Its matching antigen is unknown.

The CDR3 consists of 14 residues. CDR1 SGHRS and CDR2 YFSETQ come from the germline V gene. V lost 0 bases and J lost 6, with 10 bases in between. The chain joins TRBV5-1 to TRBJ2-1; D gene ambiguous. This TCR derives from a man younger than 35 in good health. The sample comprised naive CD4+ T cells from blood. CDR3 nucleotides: TGCGCCAGCAGCTTGGAGTCTATTCTCAATGAGCAGTTCTTC. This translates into CASSLESILNEQFF.